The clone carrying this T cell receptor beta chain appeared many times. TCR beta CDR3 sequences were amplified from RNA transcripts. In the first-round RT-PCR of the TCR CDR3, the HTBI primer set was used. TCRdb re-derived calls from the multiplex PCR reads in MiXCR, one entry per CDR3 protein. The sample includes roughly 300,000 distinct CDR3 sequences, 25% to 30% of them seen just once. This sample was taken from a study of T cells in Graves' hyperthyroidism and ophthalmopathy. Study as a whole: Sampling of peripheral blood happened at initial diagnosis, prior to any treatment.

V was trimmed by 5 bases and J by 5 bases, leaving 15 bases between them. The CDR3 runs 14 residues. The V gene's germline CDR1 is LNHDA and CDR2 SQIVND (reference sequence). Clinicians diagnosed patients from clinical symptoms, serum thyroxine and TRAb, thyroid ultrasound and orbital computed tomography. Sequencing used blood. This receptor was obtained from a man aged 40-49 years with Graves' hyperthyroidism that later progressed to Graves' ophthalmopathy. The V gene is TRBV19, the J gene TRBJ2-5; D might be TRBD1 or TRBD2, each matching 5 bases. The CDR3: CASSPTRGRETQYF. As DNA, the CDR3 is TGTGCCAGTAGTCCTACCCGGGGCCGGGAGACCCAGTACTTC. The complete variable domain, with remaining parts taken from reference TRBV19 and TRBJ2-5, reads DGGITQSPKYLFRKEGQNVTLSCEQNLNHDAMYWYRQDPGQGLRLIYYSQIVNDFQKGDIAEGYSVSREKKESFPLTVTSAQKNPTAFYLCASSPTRGRETQYFGPGTRLLVL.